Listed below are T cell receptor beta chains from one sample, sequenced in a study of kidney transplant recipient with SARS-CoV-2 infection. MiXCR, run by TCRdb on the reads, gives a single entry per CDR3 protein. There are 200,000 to 300,000 distinct CDR3 sequences in the sample; more than 25% occur only once, and roughly 7% lies in the top ten. The source was a blood sample, collected at baseline and on day 111 from a kidney transplant recipient. The receptors derive from a male patient between 25 and 39 years old who had COVID-19 and was a kidney transplant recipient. T cells may partly derive from the graft donor. The CDR3 runs from the conserved cysteine through the conserved F or W. D genes are given only for firm matches. The listing skips clone size in some rows; elsewhere it reads once, few, many or a size class.

>TRBV9|few|-|TRBJ2-1
TGTGCCAGCAGCGGAGGGGACGGAGCTTTCAATGAGCAGTTCTTC
CASSGGDGAFNEQFF
>TRBV6-4|-|-|TRBJ1-1
TGTGCCGGCAGTGACAACGTGAACACTGAAGCTTTCTTT
CAGSDNVNTEAFF
>TRBV4-3|many|-|TRBJ1-2
TGCGCCAGCAGCAAATGGATAGGACGTCGAAAGACCTATGGCTACACCTTC
CASSKWIGRRKTYGYTF
>TRBV4-1|-|-|TRBJ1-1
TGCGCCAGCAGCCAAGGGGAAGGGAGGGGGAACACTGAAGCTTTCTTT
CASSQGEGRGNTEAFF
>TRBV6-4|-|TRBD1|TRBJ2-1
TGTGCCAGCGGACAGGGCCCCAATGAGCAGTTCTTC
CASGQGPNEQFF
>TRBV2|many|-|TRBJ1-5
TGTGCCAGCAGTGGGCGGATTAGCAATCAGCCCCAGCATTTT
CASSGRISNQPQHF
>TRBV12-3/TRBV12-4|-|-|TRBJ2-4
TGTGCCAGGGCCGGGGAGATAGCCAAAAACATTCAGTACTTC
CARAGEIAKNIQYF
>TRBV16|many|-|TRBJ1-2
TGTGCCAGCAGCAGATTGGTGGTCGTTAGAAAGACCTATGGCTACACCTTC
CASSRLVVVRKTYGYTF
>TRBV6-5|many|-|TRBJ1-1
TGTGCCAGCAGTTACGTAGGTCAGCACACTGAAGCTTTCTTT
CASSYVGQHTEAFF
>TRBV12-3/TRBV12-4|-|-|TRBJ1-2
TGTGCCAGCAGCTCAGCGCACTATGGCCACACCTTC
CASSSAHYGHTF
>TRBV30|-|-|TRBJ2-2
TGTGCCCGGAGTCCTAGCGCTTCGAACACCGGGGAGCTGTTTTTC
CARSPSASNTGELFF
>TRBV19|many|-|TRBJ2-1
TGTGCCAGTAGTCAACGATTTGGACAAACGAATGAGCAGTTCTTC
CASSQRFGQTNEQFF
>TRBV19|many|-|TRBJ2-2
TGTGCCAGTAGTAGATGGGACGGAACGAACACCGGGGAGCTGTTTTTT
CASSRWDGTNTGELFF
>TRBV7-6|-|-|TRBJ2-5
TGTGCCAGCTCCGCCTCCGGTCACGAAGAGACCCAGTACTTC
CASSASGHEETQYF
>TRBV5-3|few|-|TRBJ2-5
TGTGCCAGAAGCTTGGCCGAGGAGAGGGCGGAACAAGAGACCCAGTACTTC
CARSLAEERAEQETQYF
>TRBV5-5|many|-|TRBJ1-2
TGTGCCAGCACACCCCATGTCTCGCGAAAGACCTATGGCTACACCTTC
CASTPHVSRKTYGYTF
>TRBV12-3/TRBV12-4|many|-|TRBJ1-2
TGTGCCAGCAGTTTTTCCGGGGCGGTCTATGGCTACACCTTC
CASSFSGAVYGYTF
>TRBV25-1|many|TRBD1|TRBJ1-2
TGTGCCAGCGCCCCGACAGGGAACGGCGGCTACACCTTC
CASAPTGNGGYTF
>TRBV19|many|-|TRBJ1-3
TGTGCCAGTGCCAAATGGGGAAACACCATATATTTT
CASAKWGNTIYF
>TRBV2|many|-|TRBJ2-2
TGTGCCAGCAGTGACATCTTGGCAGGGAAACCCGGGGAGCTGTTTTTT
CASSDILAGKPGELFF
>TRBV6-2/TRBV6-3|many|TRBD1|TRBJ1-5
TGTGCCAGCAGAATCGGGACAGACTATAGCAATCAGCCCCAGCATTTT
CASRIGTDYSNQPQHF
>TRBV27|many|TRBD1|TRBJ1-6
TGTGCCAGCAGCCCGGGACAGCCAAATTCACCCCTCCACTTT
CASSPGQPNSPLHF
>TRBV28|many|-|TRBJ1-6
TGTGCCAGCAGGAACTCCGCCCTTTGGTCACCCCTCCACTTT
CASRNSALWSPLHF
>TRBV15|many|-|TRBJ1-4
TGTGCCACCAGCAGAGCGGTGATTGCAACTAATGAAAAACTGTTTTTT
CATSRAVIATNEKLFF